The entry below gives a single T cell receptor beta chain sequence along with its context. Its antigen is still unknown. This sample is drawn from a study of T cells after yellow fever vaccination. General study results and limits: FACS-sorted repertoires could contain abundant clonotypes contaminating from the bulk population.

The CDR3 is 14 amino acids. The V and J ends lost 5 bases and 5 bases respectively, with 15 bases between them. Germline V gene lookup returns CDR1 LNHDA and CDR2 SQIVND (reference sequence). Making TCR cDNA involved 5'RACE template switching, which added UMIs and a universal primer site. TCRdb reprocessed the 5' RACE reads via MiXCR and lists one record per CDR3 protein. The sample contains about 74,000 distinct CDR3 sequences, around 6.5% of which appear only once. The source material was CD8+ T cells sorted from PBMCs, sampled 5 to 6 days after the first yellow fever vaccination. This sequence was found in a young man who received the YFV17D yellow fever vaccine. This chain uses TRBV19 with TRBJ1-1, with a possible D match to TRBD1 (6 bases). The CDR3 spells CASSWDQGRTEAFF. CDR3 nucleotide sequence: TGTGCCAGTAGTTGGGACCAGGGGAGGACTGAAGCTTTCTTT.